This T cell receptor (beta chain) emerged from a study of OX40 agonist ivuxolimab in advanced cancers. Study overall: At 0.01 to 10 mg/kg, ivuxolimab was administered intravenously to patients every 2 weeks.

The repertoire was sequenced with immunoSEQ multiplex PCR; TCRdb's copy has only in-frame clones and lacks some. The sample contains 8,000 to 9,500 clones, 90% of which appear only once. On this clone: Its antigen is unidentified.

Study-level findings and limits: On average, CD8+ T cells showed a greater number of expanded clones than CD4+.

No patient had autoimmune disease or received systemic immunosuppression. The CDR3 has 15 residues. V dropped 5 bases and J dropped 5 bases, with 13 bases sitting between them. The germline V gene has CDR1 ENHRY and CDR2 SYGVKD. J is TRBJ2-6 and V is TRBV10-3; D gene uncertain. The sequencing here drew on CD4+ or CD8+ T cells sorted from blood, taken in a trial of the OX40 agonist ivuxolimab. The receptor was derived from an adult with an advanced solid tumor such as melanoma, head and neck, liver or kidney cancer. The CDR3 protein is CAISQIQSRANVLTF. The DNA for the CDR3 is TGTGCCATCAGTCAGATACAAAGTCGGGCCAACGTCCTGACTTTC.